This T cell receptor beta chain stems from a study of OX40 agonist ivuxolimab in advanced cancers. Generated by immunoSEQ multiplex PCR, the TCRdb table keeps only in-frame clones and is missing some. The top ten hold around 13% of the sample, which has about 53,000 clones, around 84% seen once. Autoimmune disease history or systemic immunosuppression excluded patients. Sampling times: baseline, cycle 4 day 1, cycle 7 day 1. The V gene lost 0 bases and the J gene lost 1 base, with 4 bases spanning the gap. This CDR3 has 14 residues. CDR1 is SGHRS, CDR2 YFSETQ, per germline. This clone has just a few counts.

The TCR comes from an adult with an advanced solid tumor such as melanoma, head and neck, liver or kidney cancer. V usage is TRBV5-1 and J usage is TRBJ2-2; D gene ambiguous. The source material was CD4+ or CD8+ T cells sorted from blood, sampled in a trial of the OX40 agonist ivuxolimab. The CDR3 sequence: CASSLDRNTGELFF. The DNA for the CDR3 is TGCGCCAGCAGCTTGGACAGGAACACCGGGGAGCTGTTTTTT.